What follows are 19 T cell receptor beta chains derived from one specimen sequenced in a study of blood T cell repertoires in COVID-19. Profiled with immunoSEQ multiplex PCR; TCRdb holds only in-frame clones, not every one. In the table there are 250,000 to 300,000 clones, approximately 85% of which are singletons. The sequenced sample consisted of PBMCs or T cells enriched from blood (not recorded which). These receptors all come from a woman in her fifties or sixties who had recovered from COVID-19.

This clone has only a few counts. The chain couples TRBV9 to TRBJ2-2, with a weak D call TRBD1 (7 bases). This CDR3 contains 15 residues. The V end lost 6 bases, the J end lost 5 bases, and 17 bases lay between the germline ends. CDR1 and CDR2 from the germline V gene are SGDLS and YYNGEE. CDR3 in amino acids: CASNLEGALTGELFF. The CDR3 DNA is TGTGCCAGCAACCTGGAGGGGGCGTTGACCGGGGAGCTGTTTTTT.

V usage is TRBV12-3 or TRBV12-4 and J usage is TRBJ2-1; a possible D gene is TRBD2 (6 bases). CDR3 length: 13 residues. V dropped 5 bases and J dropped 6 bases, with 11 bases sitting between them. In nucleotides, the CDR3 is TGTGCCAGCAGTCCACTAGCTCTCAATGAGCAGTTCTTC. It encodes CASSPLALNEQFF.

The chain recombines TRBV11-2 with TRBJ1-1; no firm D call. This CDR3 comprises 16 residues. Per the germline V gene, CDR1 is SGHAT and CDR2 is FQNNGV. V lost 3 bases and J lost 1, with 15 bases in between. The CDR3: CASSLILEGPNTEAFF. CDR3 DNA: TGTGCCAGCAGCTTGATCCTCGAGGGCCCGAACACTGAAGCTTTCTTT.

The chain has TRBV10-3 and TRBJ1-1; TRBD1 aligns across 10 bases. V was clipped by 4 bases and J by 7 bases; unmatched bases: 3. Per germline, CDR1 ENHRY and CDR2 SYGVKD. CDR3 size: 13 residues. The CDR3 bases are TGTGCCATCAGTGGCGGGACAGGGGTTGAAGCTTTCTTT. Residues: CAISGGTGVEAFF.

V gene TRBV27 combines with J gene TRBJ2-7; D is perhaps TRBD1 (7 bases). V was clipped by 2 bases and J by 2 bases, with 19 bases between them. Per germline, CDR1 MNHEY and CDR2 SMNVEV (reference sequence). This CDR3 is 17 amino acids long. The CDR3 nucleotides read TGTGCCAGCAGTTTAAGGGGGGACCGGGACAGACCCTACGAGCAGTACTTC. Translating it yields CASSLRGDRDRPYEQYF.

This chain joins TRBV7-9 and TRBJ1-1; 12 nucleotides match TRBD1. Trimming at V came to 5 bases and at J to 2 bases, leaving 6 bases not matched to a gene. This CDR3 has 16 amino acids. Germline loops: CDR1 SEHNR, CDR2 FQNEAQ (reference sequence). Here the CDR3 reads CASSRGTGGGNTEAFF. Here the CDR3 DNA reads TGTGCCAGCAGCCGGGGGACAGGGGGCGGAAACACTGAAGCTTTCTTT.

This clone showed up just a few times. Here the CDR3 DNA reads TGTGCCAGCAGTGATTTTTGGACTAGCGGCGGACTTGAGCAGTTCTTC. The encoded protein is CASSDFWTSGGLEQFF. The J gene is TRBJ2-1, the V gene TRBV6-4, with TRBD2 matching over 10 bases. The ends lost 3 bases at V and 9 bases at J; junction bases unmatched: 11. The V gene's germline CDR1 is MRHNA and CDR2 SNTAGT. The CDR3 has 16 residues.

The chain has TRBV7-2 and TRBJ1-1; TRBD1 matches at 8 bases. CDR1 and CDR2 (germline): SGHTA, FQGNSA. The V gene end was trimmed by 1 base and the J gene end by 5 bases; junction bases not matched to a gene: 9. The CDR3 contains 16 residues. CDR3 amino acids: CASSLGSGGEGTEAFF. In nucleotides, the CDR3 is TGTGCCAGCAGCTTAGGATCAGGGGGCGAGGGGACTGAAGCTTTCTTT.

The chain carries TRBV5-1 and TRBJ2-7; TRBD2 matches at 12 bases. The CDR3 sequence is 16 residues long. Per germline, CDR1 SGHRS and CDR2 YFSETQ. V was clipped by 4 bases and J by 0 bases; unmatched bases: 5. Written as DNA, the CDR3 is TGCGCCAGCAGCCATGGACTAGCGGGGTACTCCTACGAGCAGTACTTC. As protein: CASSHGLAGYSYEQYF.

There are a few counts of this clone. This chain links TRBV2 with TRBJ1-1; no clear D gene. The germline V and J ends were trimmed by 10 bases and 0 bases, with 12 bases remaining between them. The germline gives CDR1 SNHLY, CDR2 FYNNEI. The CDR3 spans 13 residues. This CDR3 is CATSLTMNTEAFF. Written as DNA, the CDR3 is TGTGCCACTTCCCTGACTATGAACACTGAAGCTTTCTTT.

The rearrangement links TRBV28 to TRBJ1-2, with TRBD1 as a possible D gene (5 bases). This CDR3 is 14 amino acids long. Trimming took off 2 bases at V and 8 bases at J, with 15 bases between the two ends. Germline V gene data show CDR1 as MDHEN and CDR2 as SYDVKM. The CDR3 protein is CASSLRDFGGGYTF. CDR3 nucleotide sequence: TGTGCCAGCAGTTTACGGGACTTCGGGGGGGGCTACACCTTC.

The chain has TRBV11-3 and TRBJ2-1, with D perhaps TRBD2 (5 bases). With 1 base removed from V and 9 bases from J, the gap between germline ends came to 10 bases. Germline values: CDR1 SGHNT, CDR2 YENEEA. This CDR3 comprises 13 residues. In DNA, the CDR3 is TGTGCCAGCAGCTTAGTGATTGCGGGTGAGCAGTTCTTC. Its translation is CASSLVIAGEQFF. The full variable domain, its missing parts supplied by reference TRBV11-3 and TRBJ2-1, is EAGVVQSPRYKIIEKKQPVAFWCNPISGHNTLYWYLQNLGQGPELLIRYENEEAVDDSQLPKDRFSAERLKGVDSTLKIQPAELGDSAVYLCASSLVIAGEQFFGPGTRLTVL.

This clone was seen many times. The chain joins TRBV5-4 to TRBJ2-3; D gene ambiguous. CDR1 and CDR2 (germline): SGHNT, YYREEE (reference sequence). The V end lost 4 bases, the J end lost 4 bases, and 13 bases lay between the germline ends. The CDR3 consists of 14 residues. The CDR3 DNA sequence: TGTGCCAGCAGCGACATGCTCGCACCAGATACGCAGTATTTT. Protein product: CASSDMLAPDTQYF.

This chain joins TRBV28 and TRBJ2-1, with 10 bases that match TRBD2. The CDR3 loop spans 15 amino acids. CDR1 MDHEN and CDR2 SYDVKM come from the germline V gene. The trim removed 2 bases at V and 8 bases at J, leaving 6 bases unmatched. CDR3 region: CASSLTSSGSDEQFF. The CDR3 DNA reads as TGTGCCAGCAGTTTAACATCTAGCGGGAGCGATGAGCAGTTCTTC.

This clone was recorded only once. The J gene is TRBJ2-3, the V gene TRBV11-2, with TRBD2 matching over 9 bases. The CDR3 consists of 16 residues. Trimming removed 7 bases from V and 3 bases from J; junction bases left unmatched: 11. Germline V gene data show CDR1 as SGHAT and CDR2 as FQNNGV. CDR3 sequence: CASTRRLREGTDTQYF. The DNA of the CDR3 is TGTGCCAGCACCCGCCGCCTGCGGGAGGGAACAGATACGCAGTATTTT.

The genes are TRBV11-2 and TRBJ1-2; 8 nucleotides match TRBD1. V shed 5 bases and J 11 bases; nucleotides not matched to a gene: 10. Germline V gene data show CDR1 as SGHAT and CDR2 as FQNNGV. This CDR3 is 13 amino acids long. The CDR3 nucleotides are TGTGCCAGCAGCCAAAACCGGGACAGGTCGTACACCTTC. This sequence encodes CASSQNRDRSYTF.

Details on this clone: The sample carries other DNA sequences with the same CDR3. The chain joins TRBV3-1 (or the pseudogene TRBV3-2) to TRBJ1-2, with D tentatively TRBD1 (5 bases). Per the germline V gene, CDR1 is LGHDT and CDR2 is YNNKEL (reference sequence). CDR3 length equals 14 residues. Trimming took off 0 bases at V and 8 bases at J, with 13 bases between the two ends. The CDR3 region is CASSQDSGGRGYTF. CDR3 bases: TGTGCCAGCAGCCAAGATTCGGGGGGTCGAGGCTACACCTTC.

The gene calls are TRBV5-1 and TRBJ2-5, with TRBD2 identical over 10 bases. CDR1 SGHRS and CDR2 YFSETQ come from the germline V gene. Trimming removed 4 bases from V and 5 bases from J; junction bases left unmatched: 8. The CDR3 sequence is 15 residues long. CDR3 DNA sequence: TGCGCCAGCAGCCTTAGCGGGGGGCCGGGTGAGACCCAGTACTTC. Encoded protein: CASSLSGGPGETQYF. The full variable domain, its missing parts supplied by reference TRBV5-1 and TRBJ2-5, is KAGVTQTPRYLIKTRGQQVTLSCSPISGHRSVSWYQQTPGQGLQFLFEYFSETQRNKGNFPGRFSGRQFSNSRSEMNVSTLELGDSALYLCASSLSGGPGETQYFGPGTRLLVL.

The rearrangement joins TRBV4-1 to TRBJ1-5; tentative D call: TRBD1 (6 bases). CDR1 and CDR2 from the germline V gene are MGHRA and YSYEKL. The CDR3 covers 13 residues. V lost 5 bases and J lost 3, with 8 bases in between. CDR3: CASSAGDNQPQHF. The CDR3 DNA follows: TGCGCCAGCAGCGCAGGGGACAATCAGCCCCAGCATTTT.